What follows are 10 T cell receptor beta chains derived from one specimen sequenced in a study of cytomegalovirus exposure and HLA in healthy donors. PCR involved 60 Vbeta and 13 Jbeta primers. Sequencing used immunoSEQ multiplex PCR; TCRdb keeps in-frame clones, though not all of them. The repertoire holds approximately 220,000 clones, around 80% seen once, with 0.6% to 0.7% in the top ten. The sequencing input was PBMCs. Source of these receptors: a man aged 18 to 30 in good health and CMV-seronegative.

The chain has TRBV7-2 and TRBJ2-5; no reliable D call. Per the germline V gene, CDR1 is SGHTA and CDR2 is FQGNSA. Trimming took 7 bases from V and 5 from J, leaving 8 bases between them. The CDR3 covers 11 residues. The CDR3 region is CASNFGETQYF. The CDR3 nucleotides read TGTGCCAGCAACTTCGGGGAGACCCAGTACTTC.

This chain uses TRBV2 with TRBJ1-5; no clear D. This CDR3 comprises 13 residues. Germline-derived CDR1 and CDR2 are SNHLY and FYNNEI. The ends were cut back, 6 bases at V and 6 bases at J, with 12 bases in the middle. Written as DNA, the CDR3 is TGTGCCAGCAGAGAGGGATTTCGTCAGCCCCAGCATTTT. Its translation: CASREGFRQPQHF.

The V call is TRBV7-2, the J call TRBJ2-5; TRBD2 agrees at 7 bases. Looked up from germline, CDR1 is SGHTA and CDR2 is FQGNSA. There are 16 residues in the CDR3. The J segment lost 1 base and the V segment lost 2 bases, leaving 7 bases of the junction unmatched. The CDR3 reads CASSLYIPSGQETQYF. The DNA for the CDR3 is TGTGCCAGCAGCTTATATATTCCTAGCGGCCAAGAGACCCAGTACTTC. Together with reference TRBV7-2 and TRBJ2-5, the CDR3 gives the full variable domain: GAGVSQSPSNKVTEKGKDVELRCDPISGHTALYWYRQSLGQGLEFLIYFQGNSAPDKSGLPSDRFSAERTGGSVSTLTIQRTQQEDSAVYLCASSLYIPSGQETQYFGPGTRLLVL.

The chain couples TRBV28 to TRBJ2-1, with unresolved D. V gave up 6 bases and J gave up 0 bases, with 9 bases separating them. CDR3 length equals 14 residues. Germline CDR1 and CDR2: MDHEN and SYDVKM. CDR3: CASRFRSSYNEQFF. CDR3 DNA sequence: TGTGCCAGCAGGTTCCGTAGCTCCTACAATGAGCAGTTCTTC.

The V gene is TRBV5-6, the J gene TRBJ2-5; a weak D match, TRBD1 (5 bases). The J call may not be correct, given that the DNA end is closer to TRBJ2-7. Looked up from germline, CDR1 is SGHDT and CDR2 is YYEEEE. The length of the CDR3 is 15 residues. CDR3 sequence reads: CASSLAAGSRYEQYF. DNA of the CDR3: TGTGCCAGCAGCTTGGCGGCAGGGTCCCGCTACGAGCAGTACTTC.

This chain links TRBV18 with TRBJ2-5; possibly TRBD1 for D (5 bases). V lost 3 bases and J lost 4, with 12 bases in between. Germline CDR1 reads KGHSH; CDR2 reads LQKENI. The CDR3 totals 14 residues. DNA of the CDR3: TGTGCCAGCTCACCCGGGCAGGGTGGAGAGACCCAGTACTTC. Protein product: CASSPGQGGETQYF.

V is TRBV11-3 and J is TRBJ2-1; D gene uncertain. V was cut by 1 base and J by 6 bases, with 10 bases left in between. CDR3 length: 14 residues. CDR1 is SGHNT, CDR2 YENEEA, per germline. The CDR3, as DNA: TGTGCCAGCAGCTTAGGTGCCGCTAGCAATGAGCAGTTCTTC. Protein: CASSLGAASNEQFF.

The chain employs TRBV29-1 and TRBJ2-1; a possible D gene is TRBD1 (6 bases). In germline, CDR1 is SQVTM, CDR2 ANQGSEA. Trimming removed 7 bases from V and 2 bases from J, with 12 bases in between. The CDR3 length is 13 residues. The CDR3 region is CSALGTTYNEQFF. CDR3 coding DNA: TGCAGCGCCCTTGGGACAACCTACAATGAGCAGTTCTTC.

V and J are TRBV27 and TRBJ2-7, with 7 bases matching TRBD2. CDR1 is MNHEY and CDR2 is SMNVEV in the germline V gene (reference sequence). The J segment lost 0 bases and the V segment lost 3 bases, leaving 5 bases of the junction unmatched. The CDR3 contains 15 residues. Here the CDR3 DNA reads TGTGCCAGCAGTTTCGACGGGAGGCCCTCCTACGAGCAGTACTTC. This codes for CASSFDGRPSYEQYF.

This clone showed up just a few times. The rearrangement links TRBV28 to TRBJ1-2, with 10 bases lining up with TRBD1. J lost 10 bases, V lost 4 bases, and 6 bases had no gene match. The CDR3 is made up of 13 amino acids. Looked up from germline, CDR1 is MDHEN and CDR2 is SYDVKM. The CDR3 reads CASSWDRGWDYTF. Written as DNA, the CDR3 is TGTGCCAGCAGTTGGGACAGGGGTTGGGACTACACCTTC.